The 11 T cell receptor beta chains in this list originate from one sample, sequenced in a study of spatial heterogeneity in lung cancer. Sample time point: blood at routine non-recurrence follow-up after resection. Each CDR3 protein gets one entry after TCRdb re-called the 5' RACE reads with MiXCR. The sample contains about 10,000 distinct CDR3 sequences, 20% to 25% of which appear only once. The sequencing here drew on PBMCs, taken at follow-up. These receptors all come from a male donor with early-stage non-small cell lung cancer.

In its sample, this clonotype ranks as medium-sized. CDR3 protein: CASSSFRGGELFF. CDR3 in DNA: TGTGCCAGCAGCTCCTTCCGCGGCGGGGAGCTGTTTTTT. The gene calls are TRBV11-3 and TRBJ2-2, with no clear D. The CDR3 is made up of 13 amino acids. Germline lookup yields CDR1 SGHNT and CDR2 YENEEA. Trimming removed 4 bases at V and 7 bases at J, with 10 bases between.

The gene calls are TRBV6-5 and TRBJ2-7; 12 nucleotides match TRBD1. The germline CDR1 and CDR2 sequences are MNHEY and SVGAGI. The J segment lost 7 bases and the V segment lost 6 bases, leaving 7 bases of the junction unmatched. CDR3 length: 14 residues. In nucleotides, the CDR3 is TGTGCCAGCAGGGGGACAGGGGGCCTAGGAGAGCAGTACTTC. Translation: CASRGTGGLGEQYF.

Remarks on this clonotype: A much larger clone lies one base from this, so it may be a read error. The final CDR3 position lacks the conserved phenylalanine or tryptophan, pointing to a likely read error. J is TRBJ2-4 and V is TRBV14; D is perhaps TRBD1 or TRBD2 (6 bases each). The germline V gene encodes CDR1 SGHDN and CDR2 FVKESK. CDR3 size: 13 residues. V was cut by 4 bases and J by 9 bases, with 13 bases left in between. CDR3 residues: CASSRGGGGIQYS. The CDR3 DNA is TGTGCCAGCAGCCGCGGAGGGGGAGGCATTCAGTACTCC.

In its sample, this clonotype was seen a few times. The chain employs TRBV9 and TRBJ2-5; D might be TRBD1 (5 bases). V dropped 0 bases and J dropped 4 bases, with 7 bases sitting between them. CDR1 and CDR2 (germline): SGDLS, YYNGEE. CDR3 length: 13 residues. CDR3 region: CASSVDTGETQYF. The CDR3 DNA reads TGTGCCAGCAGCGTAGATACAGGAGAGACCCAGTACTTC.

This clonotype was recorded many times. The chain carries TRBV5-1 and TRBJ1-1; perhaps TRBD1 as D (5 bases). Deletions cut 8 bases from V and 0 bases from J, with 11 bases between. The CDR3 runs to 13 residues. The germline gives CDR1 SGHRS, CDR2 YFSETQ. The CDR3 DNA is TGCGCCAGTACGGGACTCATGAACACTGAAGCTTTCTTT. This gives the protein CASTGLMNTEAFF.

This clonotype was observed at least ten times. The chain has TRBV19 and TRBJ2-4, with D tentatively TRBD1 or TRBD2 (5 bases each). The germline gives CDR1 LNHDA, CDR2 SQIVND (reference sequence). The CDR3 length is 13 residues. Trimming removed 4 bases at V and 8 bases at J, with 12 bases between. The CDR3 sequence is CASSTGSGDIQYF. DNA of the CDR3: TGTGCCAGTAGTACAGGGAGCGGAGACATTCAGTACTTC.

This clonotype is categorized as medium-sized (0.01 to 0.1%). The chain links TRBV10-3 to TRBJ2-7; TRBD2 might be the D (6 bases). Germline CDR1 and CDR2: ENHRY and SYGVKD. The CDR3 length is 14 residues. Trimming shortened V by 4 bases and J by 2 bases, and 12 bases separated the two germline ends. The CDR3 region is CAISAAGSTYEQYF. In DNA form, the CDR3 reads TGTGCCATCAGTGCGGCGGGGTCAACCTACGAGCAGTACTTC.

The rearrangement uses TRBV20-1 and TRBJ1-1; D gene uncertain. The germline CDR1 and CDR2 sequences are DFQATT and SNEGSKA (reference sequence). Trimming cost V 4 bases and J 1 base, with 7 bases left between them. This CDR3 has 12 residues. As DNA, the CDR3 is TGCAGTGCTATACAACAGAACACTGAAGCTTTCTTT. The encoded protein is CSAIQQNTEAFF.

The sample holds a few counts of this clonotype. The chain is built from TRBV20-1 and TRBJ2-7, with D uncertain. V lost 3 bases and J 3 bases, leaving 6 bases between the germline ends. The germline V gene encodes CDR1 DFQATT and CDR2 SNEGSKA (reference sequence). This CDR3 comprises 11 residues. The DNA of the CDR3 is TGCAGTGCTAGTGTTTACTACGAGCAGTACTTC. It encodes CSASVYYEQYF.

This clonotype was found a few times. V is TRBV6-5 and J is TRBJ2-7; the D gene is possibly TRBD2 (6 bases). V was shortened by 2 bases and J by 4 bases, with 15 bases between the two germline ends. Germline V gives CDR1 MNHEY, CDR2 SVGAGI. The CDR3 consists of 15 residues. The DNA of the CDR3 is TGTGCCAGCAGTTACGCCGGGACTCTGGGTTACGAGCAGTACTTC. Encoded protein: CASSYAGTLGYEQYF.

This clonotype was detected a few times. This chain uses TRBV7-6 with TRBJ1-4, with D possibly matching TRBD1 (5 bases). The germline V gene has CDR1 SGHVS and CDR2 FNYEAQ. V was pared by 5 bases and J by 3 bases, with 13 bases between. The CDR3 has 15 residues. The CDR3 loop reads CASSPEMGANEKLFF. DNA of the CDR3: TGTGCCAGCAGCCCAGAAATGGGGGCTAATGAAAAACTGTTTTTT. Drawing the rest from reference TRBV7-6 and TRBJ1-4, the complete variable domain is GAGVSQSPRYKVTKRGQDVALRCDPISGHVSLYWYRQALGQGPEFLTYFNYEAQQDKSGLPNDRFSAERPEGSISTLTIQRTEQRDSAMYRCASSPEMGANEKLFFGSGTQLSVL.